This TCR beta chain was sequenced for a study of blood T cell repertoires in COVID-19. Clones were read by immunoSEQ multiplex PCR, and TCRdb kept only the in-frame ones, dropping some. The sample includes hundreds of thousands of clones, approximately 88% of them seen just once. This clone was seen once. The sequence was collected from a woman in her 30s with acute or convalescent COVID-19. The material sequenced was peripheral blood.

CDR3 DNA: TGTGCCACCAGCAGGGAGGGCCGACGCTACGAGCAGTACTTC. The encoded protein is CATSREGRRYEQYF. The J gene is TRBJ2-7, the V gene TRBV15; perhaps TRBD2 as D (6 bases). Between the trimmed V and J ends, which lost 3 bases and 3 bases, there was a span of 12 bases. CDR3 length: 14 residues. Germline assignment: CDR1 LNHNV and CDR2 YYDKDF (reference sequence).